This T cell receptor beta chain was sequenced in a study of early T cells in non-severe SARS-CoV-2 infection. MiXCR, applied by TCRdb to the 5' RACE reads, yields one record per CDR3 protein. The table has almost 85,000 distinct CDR3 sequences, roughly 12% seen once. This clonotype was seen a handful of times. V lost 5 bases and J 10 bases, leaving 12 bases between the germline ends. CDR3 length equals 12 residues. Germline loops: CDR1 LNHDA, CDR2 SQIVND (reference sequence). The rearrangement joins TRBV19 to TRBJ2-1; tentatively, D is TRBD2 (5 bases). The sequenced sample consisted of whole blood. This receptor was obtained from an adult who was a healthcare worker with PCR-confirmed SARS-CoV-2 infection or an uninfected control (not recorded which). The CDR3 protein is CASSVGGREQFF. CDR3 bases: TGTGCCAGTAGTGTAGGCGGGCGGGAGCAGTTCTTC.